The table lists the clone carrying this T cell receptor beta chain with a count of one. The sample originates from a study of glioma-infiltrating T cells after dendritic cell vaccination. After removal of 4 bases from V and 7 bases from J, the junction contained 14 bases not matched to a gene. Looked up from germline, CDR1 is SGHDT and CDR2 is YYEEEE. This CDR3 region has 18 residues. This table comes from immunoSEQ multiplex PCR, and its TCRdb copy is limited to in-frame clones, with some not included. The table has tens of thousands of clones, around 83% seen once. The receptor comes from a human donor with glioblastoma. The sample here was blood, taken before dendritic cell vaccination. The V call is TRBV5-6, the J call TRBJ1-6; 10 nucleotides match TRBD1. As DNA, the CDR3 is TGTGCCAGCAGCAGACAGGGGGCGCCGAATTTACGAAATTCACCCCTCCACTTT. Amino acids: CASSRQGAPNLRNSPLHF.